This T cell receptor (beta chain) was recorded in a study of shared T cell receptors in the human thymus. V was cut by 5 bases and J by 4 bases, with 11 bases left in between. The CDR3 runs to 13 residues. The germline V gene has CDR1 SGHDN and CDR2 FVKESK. The data were produced by immunoSEQ multiplex PCR, yet TCRdb's version contains in-frame clones alone and is incomplete. There are hundreds of thousands of clones in the sample; 88% occur only once, and approximately 0.01% lies in the top ten. The same sample was also used in a study of human thymus T cells. This second study notes: Obtained as resections during corrective heart surgery, the thymus tissue was then studied. Among thymic and blood repertoires, usage of V and J genes appeared biased.

This receptor was identified in a boy younger than two with a congenital heart defect. The sequenced sample consisted of thymocytes. The chain joins TRBV14 to TRBJ1-2; no reliable D call. DNA of the CDR3: TGTGCCAGCAGCAAAAAAGCACCCTATGGCTACACCTTC. This encodes CASSKKAPYGYTF.